This T cell receptor beta chain appears in the sequencing data of a study of shared clonotypes between healthy human individuals. Study outcomes and limitations: Sequencing depth was a factor that was expected to affect clonotype sharing among donors. Four donors had 5% to 6% of their naive CD4 clonotypes in common. Unshared clonotypes carried lower generation probabilities than those common to all four donors.

Using immunoSEQ multiplex PCR, the repertoire was profiled, and TCRdb retains in-frame clones only, with some absent. The table includes millions of clones, just under 95% detected once. The CDR3 length is 16 residues. The germline CDR1 and CDR2 sequences are SGHVS and FNYEAQ. Trimming pared 0 bases from V and 6 bases from J, leaving 14 bases between. CD8 cells regarded as naive lacked CD45RO, were positively chosen for CCR7, and omitted terminally differentiated effector memory CD45RA+ cells. This clone occurred once. What it recognizes is unknown. The TCR originated in a man younger than 30 in good health. Sequenced: naive CD8+ T cells sorted from blood. This sequence joins TRBV7-6 and TRBJ2-2, with D possibly matching TRBD1 (5 bases). The CDR3 protein is CASSLAYQGLAGELFF. The CDR3 bases are TGTGCCAGCAGCTTAGCGTATCAGGGCTTGGCCGGGGAGCTGTTTTTT. Together with reference TRBV7-6 and TRBJ2-2, the CDR3 gives the full variable domain: GAGVSQSPRYKVTKRGQDVALRCDPISGHVSLYWYRQALGQGPEFLTYFNYEAQQDKSGLPNDRFSAERPEGSISTLTIQRTEQRDSAMYRCASSLAYQGLAGELFFGEGSRLTVL.